The 30 T cell receptor beta chains below were found in one sample sequenced in a study of cytomegalovirus exposure and HLA in healthy donors. Primers included in the PCR were 60 Vbeta and 13 Jbeta primers. Assay used: immunoSEQ multiplex PCR; TCRdb lists only in-frame clones, some missing. The table shows roughly 190,000 clones, with over 60% occurring only once. The sample comprised PBMCs. Every receptor here comes from a woman in her twenties or thirties in good health and CMV-seropositive.

This sequence joins TRBV5-1 and TRBJ2-5, with 13 bases that match TRBD2. Germline V gene lookup returns CDR1 SGHRS and CDR2 YFSETQ. This CDR3 has 16 amino acids. J gave up 5 bases and V 4 bases, and 8 bases lay outside the gene matches. The CDR3 loop reads CASSLTSGRAIETQYF. The CDR3 nucleotides read TGCGCCAGCAGCCTTACTAGCGGGAGGGCCATTGAGACCCAGTACTTC.

This rearrangement joins TRBV28 to TRBJ2-1; D remains unclear. In germline, CDR1 is MDHEN, CDR2 SYDVKM. The CDR3 extends over 11 amino acids. With 4 bases removed from V and 9 bases from J, the gap between germline ends came to 7 bases. In DNA form, the CDR3 reads TGTGCCAGCAGTTCTCGAGGTGAGCAGTTCTTC. This gives the protein CASSSRGEQFF.

The chain couples TRBV4-2 to TRBJ2-3; 7 bases map to TRBD2. Germline CDR1 is LGHNA and CDR2 is YNFKEQ. The CDR3 contains 15 residues. Unmatched junction bases numbered 10, after V lost 5 bases and J lost 5 bases. The DNA of the CDR3 is TGTGCCAGCAGCTACAGCGGGGCAGAGGGAGATACGCAGTATTTT. This encodes CASSYSGAEGDTQYF.

The J gene is TRBJ2-1, the V gene TRBV5-6; a weak D match, TRBD1 (6 bases). The CDR3 extends over 12 amino acids. V gave up 6 bases and J gave up 7 bases, with 11 bases separating them. Germline values: CDR1 SGHDT, CDR2 YYEEEE. The chain's CDR3 is CASTLQGNEQFF. The CDR3 DNA follows: TGTGCCAGCACCCTACAGGGAAATGAGCAGTTCTTC.

The chain couples TRBV7-6 to TRBJ1-1, with D perhaps TRBD1 (5 bases). Germline values: CDR1 SGHVS, CDR2 FNYEAQ. This CDR3 comprises 15 residues. V was trimmed by 5 bases and J by 1 base, leaving 14 bases between them. This chain's CDR3 is CASSTHQGTNTEAFF. Written as DNA, the CDR3 is TGTGCCAGCAGCACCCATCAGGGAACGAACACTGAAGCTTTCTTT.

The chain recombines TRBV6-5 with TRBJ2-7; possible D gene TRBD2, 6 bases. Per the germline V gene, CDR1 is MNHEY and CDR2 is SVGAGI. The CDR3 length is 15 residues. Deletions cut 0 bases from V and 5 bases from J, with 14 bases between. The CDR3 bases are TGTGCCAGCAGTTACTCGAGTATTCGGGGGAACGAGCAGTACTTC. It yields the protein CASSYSSIRGNEQYF.

This clone was seen only once. This rearrangement joins TRBV19 to TRBJ2-1; TRBD2 aligns across 14 bases. The ends lost 7 bases at V and 9 bases at J; junction bases unmatched: 8. The germline CDR1 and CDR2 sequences are LNHDA and SQIVND (reference sequence). The length of the CDR3 is 15 residues. DNA of the CDR3: TGTGCCAGTACCCTGACTAGCGGGAGGGCCAGTGAGCAGTTCTTC. The encoded protein is CASTLTSGRASEQFF.

A single count supports this clone. The chain has TRBV30 and TRBJ2-5; D unclear. V was cut by 0 bases and J by 4 bases, with 12 bases left in between. The CDR3 covers 14 residues. From germline, CDR1 is GTSNPN and CDR2 SVGIG (reference sequence). The CDR3, as DNA: TGTGCCTGGAGTGTAGGTGGCTCGGGAGAGACCCAGTACTTC. Protein: CAWSVGGSGETQYF.

The V and J genes are TRBV9 and TRBJ2-2, with D uncertain. The germline V gene has CDR1 SGDLS and CDR2 YYNGEE. CDR3 length: 17 amino acids. Trimming took off 0 bases at V and 7 bases at J, with 19 bases between the two ends. The CDR3 DNA sequence: TGTGCCAGCAGCGTAGCTGGGCTCCCCCAGTACGGCGGGGAGCTGTTTTTT. Translated: CASSVAGLPQYGGELFF.

The chain recombines TRBV21-1 with TRBJ2-1; the listed D gene, TRBD1, was not tested against the DNA. TRBV21-1 constitutes a pseudogene. This CDR3 is 16 amino acids long. DNA for the CDR3: TGTGCCAGCAGCACCTCAGGGGACAGGGGTTACAATGAGCAGTTCTTC. It translates to CASSTSGDRGYNEQFF.

This clone occurred a few times. The J gene is TRBJ2-3, the V gene TRBV7-2, with D perhaps TRBD1 (5 bases). The CDR3 has 16 amino acids. V shed 5 bases and J shed 2 bases, with 17 bases lying between them. Looked up from germline, CDR1 is SGHTA and CDR2 is FQGNSA. This CDR3 reads CASSPDSDSYTDTQYF. CDR3 sequence (DNA): TGTGCCAGCAGCCCCGATTCCGACAGCTACACAGATACGCAGTATTTT.

On this clone itself: Different DNA sequences within this sample yield the same CDR3. The rearrangement links TRBV5-1 to TRBJ2-1, with 8 bases identical to TRBD1. V lost 4 bases and J lost 1; bases outside the gene matches: 4. The CDR3 extends over 15 amino acids. Germline loops: CDR1 SGHRS, CDR2 YFSETQ. CDR3 bases: TGCGCCAGCAGCCTCGGACAGGGTTCCTACAATGAGCAGTTCTTC. Protein product: CASSLGQGSYNEQFF.

The chain recombines TRBV7-2 with TRBJ1-1; no reliable D call. CDR1 is SGHTA and CDR2 is FQGNSA in the germline V gene. This CDR3 comprises 15 residues. V was clipped by 1 base and J by 0 bases, with 9 bases between them. The CDR3 reads CASSLGGGMNTEAFF. The DNA for the CDR3 is TGTGCCAGCAGCTTAGGGGGAGGTATGAACACTGAAGCTTTCTTT.

This chain uses TRBV4-3 with TRBJ1-1; 8 bases align to TRBD1. The germline gives CDR1 LGHNA, CDR2 YSLEER. After removal of 0 bases from V and 10 bases from J, the junction contained 19 bases not matched to a gene. The CDR3 consists of 18 residues. The CDR3 DNA reads as TGCGCCAGCAGCCAAGATCCACAGGGCATAACAGGGGGGAGGTCAGCTTTCTTT. It encodes CASSQDPQGITGGRSAFF.

The chain carries TRBV7-9 and TRBJ2-1, with TRBD2 matching 8 bases. After removal of 5 bases from V and 1 base from J, the junction contained 7 bases not matched to a gene. Germline lookup yields CDR1 SEHNR and CDR2 FQNEAQ (reference sequence). This CDR3 has 16 residues. CDR3 amino acids: CASSPDGTSSYNEQFF. The CDR3 DNA reads as TGTGCCAGCAGCCCAGACGGGACTAGTTCCTACAATGAGCAGTTCTTC.

J is TRBJ1-3 and V is TRBV30, with 8 bases identical to TRBD1. The V segment lost 4 bases and the J segment 0 bases; nucleotides outside the gene matches: 11. Germline assignment: CDR1 GTSNPN and CDR2 SVGIG (reference sequence). This CDR3 has 17 residues. In nucleotides, the CDR3 is TGTGCCTGGACCCGTCCCGGGACAGGTTACTCTGGAAACACCATATATTTT. The encoded protein is CAWTRPGTGYSGNTIYF.

The J gene is TRBJ1-2, the V gene TRBV28, with D unresolved. The ends were cut back, 6 bases at V and 8 bases at J, with 16 bases in the middle. The CDR3 runs to 13 residues. Germline values: CDR1 MDHEN, CDR2 SYDVKM. CDR3 residues: CASSTFGLEGYTF. The CDR3 nucleotides read TGTGCCAGCAGCACCTTTGGGTTGGAGGGCTACACCTTC.

CDR3 loop: CASSGSGTGISRPQHF. CDR3 in DNA: TGTGCCAGTAGTGGATCCGGGACAGGGATTTCGCGACCCCAGCATTTT. The rearrangement uses TRBV19 and TRBJ1-5, with 9 bases matching TRBD1. Germline V lookup: CDR1 LNHDA, CDR2 SQIVND (reference sequence). The CDR3 consists of 16 residues. Trimming took 5 bases from V and 10 from J; bases not matched to a gene: 15.

V usage is TRBV5-8 and J usage is TRBJ1-5, with a weak D call TRBD1 (6 bases). The germline V gene has CDR1 SGHTS and CDR2 YDEGEE. The CDR3 is 11 residues long. Trimming stripped 4 bases from V and 14 bases from J, with 13 bases between. DNA for the CDR3: TGTGCCAGCAGCAGCAGGACAGCCGAGCATTTT. Its translation: CASSSRTAEHF.

This rearrangement joins TRBV5-1 to TRBJ1-2; no clear D gene. CDR3 size: 15 residues. Per the germline V gene, CDR1 is SGHRS and CDR2 is YFSETQ. Between the trimmed V and J ends, which lost 0 bases and 8 bases, there was a span of 17 bases. The CDR3 sequence: CASSLAGGPSGGYTF. DNA for the CDR3: TGCGCCAGCAGCTTGGCCGGAGGTCCCTCGGGAGGCTACACCTTC.

The gene calls are TRBV7-2 and TRBJ2-7; a weak D match, TRBD1 (5 bases). From germline, CDR1 is SGHTA and CDR2 FQGNSA. Deletions cut 0 bases from V and 1 base from J, with 19 bases between. The CDR3 has 18 amino acids. CDR3 sequence reads: CASSLAFAGILLSYEQYF. The CDR3 region has the DNA TGTGCCAGCAGCTTAGCGTTTGCAGGGATATTATTGTCCTACGAGCAGTACTTC.

V is TRBV18 and J is TRBJ1-3; D is unresolved. CDR1 and CDR2 from the germline V gene are KGHSH and LQKENI. The CDR3 contains 12 residues. The V and J ends lost 9 bases and 0 bases respectively, with 6 bases between them. The CDR3 DNA sequence: TGTGCCAGTGGGCGCTCTGGAAACACCATATATTTT. Translated: CASGRSGNTIYF.

As to this clone: Compared with germline, one end of the junction differs, possibly owing to a read error. The rearrangement uses TRBV6-4 and TRBJ1-5; 8 positions agree with TRBD1. Germline lookup yields CDR1 MRHNA and CDR2 SNTAGT. The CDR3 spans 17 residues. The CDR3 loop is CASGDSDPRGLDQPQHF. The DNA for the CDR3 is TGTGCCAGCGGTGACTCGGATCCCAGGGGGCTCGATCAGCCCCAGCATTTT.

The rearrangement uses TRBV14 and TRBJ2-1, with D tentatively TRBD2 (6 bases). V lost 3 bases to trimming and J lost 6 bases, with 15 bases between them. The CDR3 covers 15 residues. Per germline, CDR1 SGHDN and CDR2 FVKESK. CDR3 coding DNA: TGTGCCAGCAGCCACCGGGAGAAGAGGATCAATGAGCAGTTCTTC. Its protein is CASSHREKRINEQFF. The variable domain in full, with the rest retrieved from reference TRBV14 and TRBJ2-1, is EAGVTQFPSHSVIEKGQTVTLRCDPISGHDNLYWYRRVMGKEIKFLLHFVKESKQDESGMPNNRFLAERTGGTYSTLKVQPAELEDSGVYFCASSHREKRINEQFFGPGTRLTVL.

The chain carries TRBV27 and TRBJ2-2, with D hard to call. V gave up 4 bases and J gave up 3 bases, with 9 bases separating them. Germline V lookup: CDR1 MNHEY, CDR2 SMNVEV (reference sequence). The CDR3 covers 14 residues. Here the CDR3 DNA reads TGTGCCAGCAGTTCGGCGAGGCACACCGGGGAGCTGTTTTTT. It encodes CASSSARHTGELFF.

The J gene is TRBJ2-5, the V gene TRBV10-3, with TRBD2 identical over 9 bases. The CDR3 covers 14 residues. Germline CDR1 reads ENHRY; CDR2 reads SYGVKD. The J segment lost 1 base and the V segment lost 10 bases, leaving 7 bases of the junction unmatched. CDR3 in amino acids: CATGPAGGQETQYF. The CDR3 DNA follows: TGTGCCACCGGACCAGCGGGAGGCCAAGAGACCCAGTACTTC.

The chain links TRBV7-9 to TRBJ2-1; D perhaps matches TRBD2 (5 bases). Germline V gene sequence: CDR1 SEHNR, CDR2 FQNEAQ (reference sequence). V lost 5 bases and J 5 bases, leaving 13 bases between the germline ends. CDR3 length equals 14 residues. CDR3 sequence: CASSAAVLDNEQFF. CDR3 in DNA: TGTGCCAGCAGCGCAGCGGTACTAGACAATGAGCAGTTCTTC.

The chain links TRBV27 to TRBJ2-1; 12 nucleotides align to TRBD2. Germline V gives CDR1 MNHEY, CDR2 SMNVEV (reference sequence). Trimming at V came to 2 bases and at J to 5 bases, leaving 4 bases not matched to a gene. The CDR3 is 16 residues long. The chain's CDR3 is CASSLLAGGPHNEQFF. The CDR3 DNA reads as TGTGCCAGCAGTTTACTAGCGGGAGGGCCCCACAATGAGCAGTTCTTC.

The J gene is TRBJ2-3, the V gene TRBV5-4; 7 nucleotides align to TRBD2. Germline CDR1 reads SGHNT; CDR2 reads YYREEE (reference sequence). The V segment lost 3 bases and the J segment 4 bases; nucleotides outside the gene matches: 8. The CDR3 is 15 residues long. The CDR3, as DNA: TGTGCCAGCAGCTCCACGCGGGGGAGCGCAGATACGCAGTATTTT. Translated: CASSSTRGSADTQYF.

This clone has just one count. J is TRBJ1-2 and V is TRBV5-4; TRBD1 agrees at 9 bases. V dropped 4 bases and J dropped 6; count of bases not matched to a gene: 13. CDR3 length equals 16 residues. The germline CDR1 and CDR2 sequences are SGHNT and YYREEE (reference sequence). CDR3 DNA sequence: TGTGCCAGCAGCCAGAACATTCCGGGACAGGGAAATGGCTACACCTTC. Its translation is CASSQNIPGQGNGYTF.